One sample yielded the 9 T cell receptor beta chains listed below, sequenced in a study of regulatory T cells in long-lasting Graves disease. The time point here: newly diagnosed GD, antithyroid drugs for less than 3 months. PBMC RNA was the source of the TCR library. Relying on iRepertoire HTBI primers and Arm-PCR of CDR3 regions, the team built TCR beta libraries. MiXCR was run by TCRdb on the multiplex PCR reads, yielding one entry per CDR3 protein. The table lists about 460,000 distinct CDR3 sequences, 12% to 15% of them singletons. These data were also filed under a second study, of T cells in Graves' hyperthyroidism and ophthalmopathy.

Sequencing was performed on peripheral blood mononuclear cells (PBMCs), taken at new diagnosis, from a patient treated with antithyroid drugs. The receptor set was obtained from a woman in her forties or fifties with Graves disease.

CDR3 nucleotides: TGTGCCTCGGGACTAACCAACTACGAGCAGTACTTC. It codes for CASGLTNYEQYF. This rearrangement joins TRBV28 to TRBJ2-7; 7 bases map to TRBD2. This CDR3 region has 12 residues. Trimming at V came to 11 bases and at J to 3 bases, leaving 7 bases not matched to a gene. The germline CDR1 and CDR2 sequences are MDHEN and SYDVKM.

The chain is built from TRBV30 and TRBJ2-2; 11 bases map to TRBD1. Germline-derived CDR1 and CDR2 are GTSNPN and SVGIG (reference sequence). V shed 4 bases and J 6 bases; nucleotides not matched to a gene: 4. This CDR3 is 14 amino acids long. CDR3 region: CAWTRDRGSGELFF. Written as DNA, the CDR3 is TGTGCCTGGACGCGGGACAGGGGGTCCGGGGAGCTGTTTTTT.

This clonotype was observed at least ten times. The chain employs TRBV27 and TRBJ1-4, with TRBD1 matching over 9 bases. This CDR3 is 15 amino acids long. V shed 6 bases and J 10 bases; nucleotides not matched to a gene: 12. Germline assignment: CDR1 MNHEY and CDR2 SMNVEV (reference sequence). CDR3 in amino acids: CASSQGRDREVKLFF. Here the CDR3 DNA reads TGTGCCAGCAGCCAGGGCCGGGACAGGGAAGTAAAACTGTTTTTT.

The chain couples TRBV7-9 to TRBJ2-1; 11 bases match TRBD2. This CDR3 spans 19 amino acids. J gave up 4 bases and V 4 bases, and 15 bases lay outside the gene matches. Germline lookup yields CDR1 SEHNR and CDR2 FQNEAQ (reference sequence). The CDR3 DNA reads TGTGCCAGCAGCTCCGCCGCGACTAGCGGGACGATTTTTTACAATGAGCAGTTCTTC. Translation: CASSSAATSGTIFYNEQFF.

J is TRBJ1-2 and V is TRBV29-1; 9 nucleotides agree with TRBD1. Trimming cost V 6 bases and J 0 bases; bases outside gene matches: 11. This CDR3 contains 16 residues. Germline CDR1 SQVTM, CDR2 ANQGSEA. The CDR3 bases are TGCAGCGTGAGGGACAGGGAAATCCTCGCTAACTATGGCTACACCTTC. Translating gives CSVRDREILANYGYTF.

This clonotype occurred once. With a much larger clone just one base away, this may be a read error. The chain has TRBV7-2 and TRBJ2-7, with 9 nucleotides matching TRBD1. V shed 6 bases and J 7 bases; nucleotides not matched to a gene: 13. The CDR3 has 15 amino acids. Germline V lookup: CDR1 SGHTA, CDR2 FQGNSA. In DNA form, the CDR3 reads TGTGCCAGCAGAATCGGGACAGGGTTTAGGAATGAGCAGTACTTC. It specifies CASRIGTGFRNEQYF.

This clonotype has just a few counts. This sequence joins TRBV6-1 and TRBJ1-4; D is undetermined. V was cut by 4 bases and J by 0 bases, with 9 bases left in between. Germline CDR1 MNHNS, CDR2 SASEGT. CDR3 length: 15 amino acids. In DNA, the CDR3 is TGTGCCAGCAGTGTTTTCCAGACAACTAATGAAAAACTGTTTTTT. Its protein is CASSVFQTTNEKLFF.

V is TRBV27 and J is TRBJ1-1; TRBD1 is a possible D gene (5 bases). V lost 3 bases and J lost 11, with 16 bases in between. CDR1 and CDR2 (germline): MNHEY, SMNVEV (reference sequence). The CDR3 extends over 13 amino acids. The CDR3 region is CASSLGGGSYAFF. CDR3 DNA sequence: TGTGCCAGCAGTTTGGGGGGGGGTTCATATGCTTTCTTT.

This clonotype was seen at least ten times. This rearrangement joins TRBV10-3 to TRBJ1-5; weak D call: TRBD1 (5 bases). This CDR3 contains 13 residues. Trimming pared 6 bases from V and 1 base from J, leaving 7 bases between. Per germline, CDR1 ENHRY and CDR2 SYGVKD. The CDR3 coding sequence is TGTGCCATCAGCCGGGGGAGCAATCAGCCCCAGCATTTT. Translated, it gives CAISRGSNQPQHF.